This entry describes one T cell receptor (beta chain). Original analysis: Amplification of reference gene primers provided the estimated nucleated cell counts. The repertoire was sequenced with immunoSEQ multiplex PCR; TCRdb's copy has only in-frame clones and lacks some. That table supplies the V and J calls and clone size; D and trimming were determined from the DNA. The sample records fewer than 500,000 clones, 80% to 90% being singletons. This entry is derived from a study of blood T cell repertoires in COVID-19. The overall study: Samples came from the United States, Italy and Spain, spanning acute and convalescent COVID-19. Sample material is recorded as cDNA or gDNA derived from T cells, B-cell-depleted T cells, or PBMCs.

Looked up from germline, CDR1 is GTSNPN and CDR2 is SVGIG (reference sequence). The V and J ends lost 0 bases and 5 bases, in that order; junction bases with no gene match: 6. This CDR3 is 15 amino acids long. The sequence was obtained from a man aged 30-40 years who had recovered from COVID-19. V usage is TRBV30 and J usage is TRBJ1-1; 10 nucleotides agree with TRBD1. The sample was PBMCs or T cells enriched from blood (not recorded which). The CDR3 reads CAWSVWGTGVTEAFF. CDR3 coding DNA: TGTGCCTGGAGTGTTTGGGGGACAGGGGTGACTGAAGCTTTCTTT.